This T cell receptor (beta chain) comes out of a study of T-cell reconstitution after alpha-beta-depleted transplantation in children. Ten or more counts support this clonotype. The library targeted TCRbeta and was prepared with unique molecular identifiers. TCRdb fed the PCR reads into MiXCR, producing one record per CDR3 protein. The sample holds about 230,000 distinct CDR3 sequences; approximately 9.5% are singletons and the top ten take roughly 6.2%. With V trimmed by 2 bases and J by 2 bases, 4 bases remained unmatched. This CDR3 contains 16 residues. Germline V gene data show CDR1 as ENHRY and CDR2 as SYGVKD.

V is TRBV10-3 and J is TRBJ2-3, with 10 bases identical to TRBD2. This receptor was obtained from a human donor who donated a stem cell graft to a child with acute lymphoblastic leukemia. The material was PBMCs from the stem cell graft donor, obtained from the stem cell graft. CDR3 in amino acids: CAISELAGVFTDTQYF. The CDR3 DNA reads TGTGCCATCAGTGAGCTAGCGGGGGTTTTCACAGATACGCAGTATTTT.